These 17 T cell receptor beta chains were sequenced from one sample in a study of blood T cell repertoires in COVID-19 (TCRdb year 2020). Library prep was done by the immunoSEQ multiplex PCR assay. This immuneACCESS table, as held by TCRdb, lists in-frame sequences with V and J called but not all clones. Of the missing ones, under half trace to an unresolved V gene in checked studies; the others have no known cause. The sample profile shows 270,000 or so clones; 75% to 90% of them were found once. The ten biggest clones cover 4% to 5% of the sample. The sequenced sample was peripheral blood. These receptors were taken from a woman in her thirties or forties who had recovered from COVID-19.

This sequence joins TRBV14 and TRBJ1-1; TRBD1 is a possible D gene (6 bases). The CDR3 spans 17 residues. V lost 3 bases and J lost 0, with 17 bases in between. Per the germline V gene, CDR1 is SGHDN and CDR2 is FVKESK. The CDR3 DNA follows: TGTGCCAGCAGCCAGTCCCGACAGGCGGTGATGAACACTGAAGCTTTCTTT. This translates into CASSQSRQAVMNTEAFF.

The chain employs TRBV3-1 (or the pseudogene TRBV3-2) and TRBJ1-1; 10 bases fit TRBD1. From germline, CDR1 is LGHDT and CDR2 YNNKEL (reference sequence). There are 14 residues in the CDR3. J was trimmed by 5 bases and V by 1 base; bases with no gene match: 1. For the CDR3, the DNA is TGTGCCAGCAGCCAAGCGGGACAGGGGACTGAAGCTTTCTTT. As protein: CASSQAGQGTEAFF.

The count of this clone is one. This chain joins TRBV19 and TRBJ1-1; weak D call: TRBD1 (5 bases). Germline V lookup: CDR1 LNHDA, CDR2 SQIVND (reference sequence). CDR3 length equals 14 residues. Trimming removed 6 bases from V and 11 bases from J, with 22 bases in between. The CDR3 DNA is TGTGCCAGTAGACCCCGTCAGGGAACCGCTAGGGCTTTCTTT. Translating it yields CASRPRQGTARAFF.

This clone was recorded a few times. This rearrangement joins TRBV19 to TRBJ1-5; D is ambiguous. Germline loops: CDR1 LNHDA, CDR2 SQIVND (reference sequence). Trimming cost V 5 bases and J 4 bases, with 9 bases left between them. CDR3 length equals 13 residues. The CDR3 region has the DNA TGTGCCAGTAGTCTCGGGGAAAATCAGCCCCAGCATTTT. It codes for CASSLGENQPQHF.

V is TRBV5-5 and J is TRBJ1-2; D remains ambiguous. Trimming shortened V by 5 bases and J by 8 bases, and 28 bases separated the two germline ends. The germline V gene encodes CDR1 SGHKS and CDR2 YYEKEE (reference sequence). The CDR3 loop spans 17 amino acids. DNA of the CDR3: TGTGCCAGCAGTCAGAGTGTTTGGCTTTCTCGGGTAGGCGGCTACACCTTC. It yields the protein CASSQSVWLSRVGGYTF.

V and J are TRBV10-3 and TRBJ2-1, with TRBD2 identical over 8 bases. Germline V CDR1 and CDR2: ENHRY, SYGVKD. Losses at the gene ends were 5 bases for V and 10 bases for J; bases not matched to a gene: 1. The CDR3 is 11 amino acids. DNA of the CDR3: TGTGCCATCAGTACTAGCGGAGAGCAGTTCTTC. It yields the protein CAISTSGEQFF.

V gene TRBV9 combines with J gene TRBJ1-3; the D gene is possibly TRBD1 (5 bases). This CDR3 is 16 amino acids long. The germline V and J ends were trimmed by 3 bases and 0 bases, with 13 bases remaining between them. CDR1 SGDLS and CDR2 YYNGEE come from the germline V gene. The CDR3 nucleotides read TGTGCCAGCAGCGCCGTGACCGGACACTCTGGAAACACCATATATTTT. Translating gives CASSAVTGHSGNTIYF.

V is TRBV6-2 or TRBV6-3 and J is TRBJ1-2, with TRBD1 as a possible D gene (6 bases). Germline assignment: CDR1 MNHEY and CDR2 SVGEGT. Trimming removed 4 bases at V and 4 bases at J, with 7 bases between. The CDR3 is made up of 12 amino acids. The CDR3 reads CASSWTVYGYTF. CDR3 DNA sequence: TGTGCCAGCAGTTGGACAGTCTATGGCTACACCTTC.

The chain recombines TRBV7-3 with TRBJ1-1; D unclear. The CDR3 sequence is 13 residues long. Germline V CDR1 and CDR2: SGHTA, FQGTGA. The V and J ends lost 3 bases and 1 base respectively, with 6 bases between them. The CDR3 bases are TGTGCCAGCAGCTTGGGCCAGAACACTGAAGCTTTCTTT. Its protein is CASSLGQNTEAFF. The variable domain in full, with the rest retrieved from reference TRBV7-3 and TRBJ1-1, is GAGVSQTPSNKVTEKGKYVELRCDPISGHTALYWYRQSLGQGPEFLIYFQGTGAADDSGLPNDRFFAVRPEGSVSTLKIQRTERGDSAVYLCASSLGQNTEAFFGQGTRLTVV.

The table lists this clone with a count of one. The chain links TRBV12-3 or TRBV12-4 to TRBJ1-2; D is perhaps TRBD1 (5 bases). V lost 9 bases, J lost 6 bases, and 14 bases lay in between. The CDR3 is 12 amino acids. The CDR3 DNA sequence: TGTGCCAGACCGACAGCGTGTAATGGCTACACCTTC. Protein: CARPTACNGYTF.

The chain has TRBV21-1 and TRBJ2-2; the DNA was not compared with TRBD2, the D call given in the table. TRBV21-1 is tagged as a pseudogene. The CDR3 totals 18 residues. The CDR3 nucleotides read TGTGCCAGCAGCAGAGACGGGACTAGCGGGAGGAACACCGGGGAGCTGTTTTTT. The encoded protein is CASSRDGTSGRNTGELFF.

The chain couples TRBV6-1 to TRBJ2-2, with a possible D match to TRBD2 (7 bases). The CDR3 runs to 17 residues. Germline V gene sequence: CDR1 MNHNS, CDR2 SASEGT. Trimming removed 3 bases at V and 3 bases at J, with 17 bases between. CDR3 sequence: CASSDRGGGWDTGELFF. The CDR3 DNA reads as TGTGCCAGCAGTGACAGAGGCGGGGGCTGGGACACCGGGGAGCTGTTTTTT.

The V call is TRBV29-1, the J call TRBJ2-2; 9 nucleotides align to TRBD2. Germline V gives CDR1 SQVTM, CDR2 ANQGSEA. The CDR3 loop spans 14 amino acids. J lost 5 bases, V lost 5 bases, and 6 bases had no gene match. CDR3 protein: CSVLTLAGTGELFF. For the CDR3, the DNA is TGCAGCGTTTTGACCCTAGCGGGGACCGGGGAGCTGTTTTTT.

As regards this clone: Possible read error: a much larger clone is one base away. CDR3 region: CASNWGQTNEQYF. Written as DNA, the CDR3 is TGCGCCAGCAATTGGGGACAGACGAACGAGCAGTACTTC. The chain links TRBV5-1 to TRBJ2-7; the match to TRBD1 covers 7 bases. Germline assignment: CDR1 SGHRS and CDR2 YFSETQ. This CDR3 has 13 amino acids. V lost 6 bases and J lost 5; bases outside the gene matches: 8.

This chain joins TRBV11-2 and TRBJ1-2; 7 bases map to TRBD1. Germline V gives CDR1 SGHAT, CDR2 FQNNGV. This CDR3 has 14 amino acids. Trimming at V came to 4 bases and at J to 4 bases, leaving 6 bases not matched to a gene. CDR3 bases: TGTGCCAGCAGCTCCAGGACAGGTGTCTATGGCTACACCTTC. Protein: CASSSRTGVYGYTF.

This chain uses TRBV3-1 (or the pseudogene TRBV3-2) with TRBJ2-1; 9 bases fit TRBD2. CDR3 size: 14 residues. Germline CDR1 and CDR2: LGHDT and YNNKEL (reference sequence). J gave up 4 bases and V 4 bases, and 2 bases lay outside the gene matches. Here the CDR3 reads CASSLLAGYNEQFF. CDR3 DNA sequence: TGTGCCAGCAGCCTCCTAGCGGGGTACAATGAGCAGTTCTTC.

The V call is TRBV5-1, the J call TRBJ2-7; TRBD2 agrees at 8 bases. V lost 5 bases to trimming and J lost 5 bases; unmatched junction nucleotides: 15. Germline V CDR1 and CDR2: SGHRS, YFSETQ. This CDR3 spans 16 amino acids. CDR3 residues: CASSPSGGDRWNEQYF. The DNA for the CDR3 is TGCGCCAGCAGTCCCTCCGGGGGGGACCGGTGGAACGAGCAGTACTTC.